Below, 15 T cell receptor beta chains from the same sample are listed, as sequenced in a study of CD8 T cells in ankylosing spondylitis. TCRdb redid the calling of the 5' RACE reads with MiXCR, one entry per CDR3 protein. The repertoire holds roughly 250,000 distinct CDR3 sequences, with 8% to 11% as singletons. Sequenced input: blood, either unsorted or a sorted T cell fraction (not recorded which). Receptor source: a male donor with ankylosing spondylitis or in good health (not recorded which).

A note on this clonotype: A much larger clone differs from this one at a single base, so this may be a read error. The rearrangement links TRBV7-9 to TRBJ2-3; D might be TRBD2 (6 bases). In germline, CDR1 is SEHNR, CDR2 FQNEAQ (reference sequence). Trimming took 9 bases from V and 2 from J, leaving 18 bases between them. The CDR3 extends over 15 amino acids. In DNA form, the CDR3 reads TGTGCCAGTTCTCCGGGGGATCTACTCACAGATACGCAGTATTTT. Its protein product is CASSPGDLLTDTQYF. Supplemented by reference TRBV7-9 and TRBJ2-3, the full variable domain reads DTGVSQNPRHKITKRGQNVTFRCDPISEHNRLYWYRQTLGQGPEFLTYFQNEAQLEKSRLLSDRFSAERPKGSFSTLEIQRTEQGDSAMYLCASSPGDLLTDTQYFGPGTRLTVL.

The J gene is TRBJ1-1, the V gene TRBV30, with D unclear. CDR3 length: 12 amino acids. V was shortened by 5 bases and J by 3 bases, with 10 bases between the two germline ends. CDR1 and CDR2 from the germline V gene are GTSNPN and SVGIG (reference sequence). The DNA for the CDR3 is TGTGCCTGGGGCGGACGAGACACTGAAGCTTTCTTT. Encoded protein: CAWGGRDTEAFF.

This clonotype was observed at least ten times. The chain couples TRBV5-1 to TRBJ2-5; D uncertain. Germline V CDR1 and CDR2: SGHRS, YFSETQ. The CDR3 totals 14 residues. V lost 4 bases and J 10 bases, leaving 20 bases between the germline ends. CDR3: CASSPSVTPQIQYF. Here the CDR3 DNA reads TGCGCCAGCAGCCCTTCGGTGACCCCACAGATCCAGTACTTC.

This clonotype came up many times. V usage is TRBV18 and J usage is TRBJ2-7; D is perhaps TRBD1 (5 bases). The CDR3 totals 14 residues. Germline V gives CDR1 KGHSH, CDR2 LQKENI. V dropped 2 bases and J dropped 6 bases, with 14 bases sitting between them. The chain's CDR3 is CASSPVPTGAEQYF. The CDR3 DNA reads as TGTGCCAGCTCACCAGTCCCAACTGGGGCCGAGCAGTACTTC.

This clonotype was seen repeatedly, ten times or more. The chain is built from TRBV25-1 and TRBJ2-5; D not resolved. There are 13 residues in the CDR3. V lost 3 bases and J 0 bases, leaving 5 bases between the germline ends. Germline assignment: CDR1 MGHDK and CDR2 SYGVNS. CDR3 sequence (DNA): TGTGCCAGCAGTGACCAAGACCAAGAGACCCAGTACTTC. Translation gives CASSDQDQETQYF. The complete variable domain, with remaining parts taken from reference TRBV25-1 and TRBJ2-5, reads EADIYQTPRYLVIGTGKKITLECSQTMGHDKMYWYQQDPGMELHLIHYSYGVNSTEKGDLSSESTVSRIRTEHFPLTLESARPSHTSQYLCASSDQDQETQYFGPGTRLLVL.

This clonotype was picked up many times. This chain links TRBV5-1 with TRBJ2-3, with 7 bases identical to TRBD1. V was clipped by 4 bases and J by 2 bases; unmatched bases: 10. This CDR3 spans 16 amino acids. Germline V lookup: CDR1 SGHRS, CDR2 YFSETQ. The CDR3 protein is CASSPEIQGPTDTQYF. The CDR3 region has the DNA TGCGCCAGCAGCCCGGAAATACAGGGGCCCACAGATACGCAGTATTTT.

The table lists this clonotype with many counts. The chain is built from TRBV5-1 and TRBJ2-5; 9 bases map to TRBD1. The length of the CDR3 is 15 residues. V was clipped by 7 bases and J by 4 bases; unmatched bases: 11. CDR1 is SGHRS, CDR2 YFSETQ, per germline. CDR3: CASRRGTGQSETQYF. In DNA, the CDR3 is TGCGCCAGCCGCCGGGGGACAGGGCAGTCAGAGACCCAGTACTTC.

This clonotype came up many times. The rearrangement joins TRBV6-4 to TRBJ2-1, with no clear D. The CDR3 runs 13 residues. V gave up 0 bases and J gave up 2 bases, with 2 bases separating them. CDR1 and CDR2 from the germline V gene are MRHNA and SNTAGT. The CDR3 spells CASSDSAYNEQFF. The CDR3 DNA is TGTGCCAGCAGTGACTCGGCCTACAATGAGCAGTTCTTC.

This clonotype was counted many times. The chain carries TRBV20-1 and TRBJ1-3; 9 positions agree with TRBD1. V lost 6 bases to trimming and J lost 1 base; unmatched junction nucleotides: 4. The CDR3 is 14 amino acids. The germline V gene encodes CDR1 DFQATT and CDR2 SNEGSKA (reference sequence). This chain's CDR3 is CSATGGASGNTIYF. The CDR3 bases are TGCAGTGCCACAGGGGGCGCTTCTGGAAACACCATATATTTT.

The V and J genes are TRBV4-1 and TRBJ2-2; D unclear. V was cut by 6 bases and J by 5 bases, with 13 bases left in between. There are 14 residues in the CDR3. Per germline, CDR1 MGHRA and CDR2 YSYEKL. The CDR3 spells CASSPGRATGELFF. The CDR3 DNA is TGCGCCAGCAGTCCCGGTCGGGCAACCGGGGAGCTGTTTTTT.

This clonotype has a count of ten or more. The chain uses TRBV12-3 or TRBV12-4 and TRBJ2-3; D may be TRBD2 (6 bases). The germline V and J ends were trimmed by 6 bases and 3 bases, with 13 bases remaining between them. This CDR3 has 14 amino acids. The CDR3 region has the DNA TGTGCCAGCAGGGTCGGGGGAGGTACAGATACGCAGTATTTT. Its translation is CASRVGGGTDTQYF.

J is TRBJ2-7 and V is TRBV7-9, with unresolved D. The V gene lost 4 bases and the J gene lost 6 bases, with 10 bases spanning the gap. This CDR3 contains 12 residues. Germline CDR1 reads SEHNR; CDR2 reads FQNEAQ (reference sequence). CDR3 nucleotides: TGTGCCAGCAGCTCCCCGGGCCTCGAGCAGTACTTC. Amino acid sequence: CASSSPGLEQYF.

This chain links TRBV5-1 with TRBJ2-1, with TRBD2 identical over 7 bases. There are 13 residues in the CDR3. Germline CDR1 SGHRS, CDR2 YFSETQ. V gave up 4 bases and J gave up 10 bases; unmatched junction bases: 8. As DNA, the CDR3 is TGCGCCAGCAGCCCCCTAACTAGCGCGGAGCAGTTCTTC. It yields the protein CASSPLTSAEQFF.

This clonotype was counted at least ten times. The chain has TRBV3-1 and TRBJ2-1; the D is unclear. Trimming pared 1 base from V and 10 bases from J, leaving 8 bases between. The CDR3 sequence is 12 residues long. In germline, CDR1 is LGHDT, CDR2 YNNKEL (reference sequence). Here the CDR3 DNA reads TGTGCCAGCAGCCAAGTCAGTGGGGAGCAGTTCTTC. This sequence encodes CASSQVSGEQFF.

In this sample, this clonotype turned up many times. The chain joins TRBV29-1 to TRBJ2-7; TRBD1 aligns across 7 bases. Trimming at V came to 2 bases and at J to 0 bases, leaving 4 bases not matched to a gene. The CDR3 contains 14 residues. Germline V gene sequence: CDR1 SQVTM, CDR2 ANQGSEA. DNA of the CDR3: TGCAGCGTTGAACGGGCAGGGGGCTCCTACGAGCAGTACTTC. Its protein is CSVERAGGSYEQYF.